Listed below are T cell receptor beta chains from one sample, sequenced in a study of cytomegalovirus exposure and HLA in healthy donors. The assay was immunoSEQ multiplex PCR, and TCRdb's table has in-frame clones only and misses some. This table lists 150,000 to 200,000 clones. Sequences were obtained from PBMCs. The receptors were sampled from a young woman in good health and CMV-seropositive. Each CDR3 is given with its conserved first and last residue. The order of the fields is CDR3 DNA, CDR3 protein, D gene, V gene, CDR3 length, J gene. The D gene is left open where the match is weak.

cdr3_nt: TGTGCCAGCACCGGGGAACTAGCGGCCCCCTACGAGCAGTACTTC
cdr3_aa: CASTGELAAPYEQYF
d_call: TRBD2
v_call: TRBV2
cdr3_length: 15
j_call: TRBJ2-7

cdr3_nt: TGCAGCGTTCCGGGACTAGCGGGAGCCTACAATGAGCAGTTCTTC
cdr3_aa: CSVPGLAGAYNEQFF
d_call: TRBD2
v_call: TRBV29-1
cdr3_length: 15
j_call: TRBJ2-1

cdr3_nt: TGTGCCAGCAGATTTAGCGGGGTTGGCGAGCAGTACTTC
cdr3_aa: CASRFSGVGEQYF
d_call: TRBD2
v_call: TRBV7-8
cdr3_length: 13
j_call: TRBJ2-7

cdr3_nt: TGTGCCAGCTCACCCAGGCCTGAGACCCAGTACTTC
cdr3_aa: CASSPRPETQYF
d_call: .
v_call: TRBV18
cdr3_length: 12
j_call: TRBJ2-5

cdr3_nt: TGCGCCAGCAGCCAAGTGGGGGGAAGAAACGAGCAGTACTTC
cdr3_aa: CASSQVGGRNEQYF
d_call: .
v_call: TRBV4-1
cdr3_length: 14
j_call: TRBJ2-7

cdr3_nt: TGTGCCGTTACTAGCGGGGGGGCGATGGGGGAGCTGTTTTTT
cdr3_aa: CAVTSGGAMGELFF
d_call: TRBD2
v_call: TRBV6-1
cdr3_length: 14
j_call: TRBJ2-2

cdr3_nt: TGTGCCAGCAGCCAAGATCCCCAGGGGGCGCGGGTCGAGCAGTACTTC
cdr3_aa: CASSQDPQGARVEQYF
d_call: TRBD1
v_call: TRBV4-2
cdr3_length: 16
j_call: TRBJ2-7

cdr3_nt: TGCGCCAGCAGCTTGTTGACAGCGAACACCGGGGAGCTGTTTTTT
cdr3_aa: CASSLLTANTGELFF
d_call: .
v_call: TRBV5-1
cdr3_length: 15
j_call: TRBJ2-2

cdr3_nt: TGTGCCAGCAGCCAAGAGACAGTGAACACTGAAGCTTTCTTT
cdr3_aa: CASSQETVNTEAFF
d_call: .
v_call: TRBV14
cdr3_length: 14
j_call: TRBJ1-1

cdr3_nt: TGTGCCAGCAGCCCGAGGTCGTGGGGGGAACCTTCCCTTACAGATACGCAGTATTTT
cdr3_aa: CASSPRSWGEPSLTDTQYF
d_call: .
v_call: TRBV7-8
cdr3_length: 19
j_call: TRBJ2-3

cdr3_nt: TGTGCCAGCAGTTACAGTCTAGCGGGAGCCGAGCAGTACTTC
cdr3_aa: CASSYSLAGAEQYF
d_call: TRBD2
v_call: TRBV6-5
cdr3_length: 14
j_call: TRBJ2-7

cdr3_nt: TGCGCCAGCAGCCCCGAGGGGGGGTCCGGTCAGCCCCAGCATTTT
cdr3_aa: CASSPEGGSGQPQHF
d_call: .
v_call: TRBV5-1
cdr3_length: 15
j_call: TRBJ1-5

cdr3_nt: TGTGCTAGTGGTTTGGGACAGGGGGGGGATACGCAGTATTTT
cdr3_aa: CASGLGQGGDTQYF
d_call: TRBD1
v_call: TRBV12-5
cdr3_length: 14
j_call: TRBJ2-3

cdr3_nt: TGTGCCATCAGTCGTCCCGGGACAGGAGTGAACACTGAAGCTTTCTTT
cdr3_aa: CAISRPGTGVNTEAFF
d_call: TRBD1
v_call: TRBV10-3
cdr3_length: 16
j_call: TRBJ1-1

cdr3_nt: TGTGCCAGTAGTTTTTCCACGGTGGCGGGCACCGGGGAGCTGTTTTTT
cdr3_aa: CASSFSTVAGTGELFF
d_call: .
v_call: TRBV19
cdr3_length: 16
j_call: TRBJ2-2

cdr3_nt: TGTGCCACGGGACAGGGGGCCGGGGGCTACACCTTC
cdr3_aa: CATGQGAGGYTF
d_call: TRBD1
v_call: TRBV15
cdr3_length: 12
j_call: TRBJ1-2

cdr3_nt: TGTGCCAGCAGCCAATCGATAACTAGCGTCTCCTACGAGCAGTACTTC
cdr3_aa: CASSQSITSVSYEQYF
d_call: TRBD2
v_call: TRBV16
cdr3_length: 16
j_call: TRBJ2-7

cdr3_nt: TGCAGCGTCTCTAAAAGGACAGACGAAGCTTTCTTT
cdr3_aa: CSVSKRTDEAFF
d_call: .
v_call: TRBV29-1
cdr3_length: 12
j_call: TRBJ1-1

cdr3_nt: TGTGCCAGCAGCCCTGGGCCCGGCCCTACCTATGGCTACACCTTC
cdr3_aa: CASSPGPGPTYGYTF
d_call: .
v_call: TRBV14
cdr3_length: 15
j_call: TRBJ1-2

cdr3_nt: TGTGCCAGCAGCTGGGGACTGACGAACACTGAAGCTTTCTTT
cdr3_aa: CASSWGLTNTEAFF
d_call: .
v_call: TRBV6-1
cdr3_length: 14
j_call: TRBJ1-1

cdr3_nt: TGTGCCAGCAGCTCCATAAGGGACAGGGCAAGAAACACCATATATTTT
cdr3_aa: CASSSIRDRARNTIYF
d_call: TRBD1
v_call: TRBV11-2
cdr3_length: 16
j_call: TRBJ1-3

cdr3_nt: TGTGCCAGCAGCGGGTCAGGGCTGTACAATGAGCAGTTCTTC
cdr3_aa: CASSGSGLYNEQFF
d_call: .
v_call: TRBV9
cdr3_length: 14
j_call: TRBJ2-1

cdr3_nt: TGCGCCAGCAGCTTGGGACAGGGGGCTGGGGCCAACGTCCTGACTTTC
cdr3_aa: CASSLGQGAGANVLTF
d_call: TRBD1
v_call: TRBV5-1
cdr3_length: 16
j_call: TRBJ2-6

cdr3_nt: TGTGCCAGCAGGGTAGAACAGGTCTACGAGCAGTATTTC
cdr3_aa: CASRVEQVYEQYF
d_call: .
v_call: TRBV2
cdr3_length: 13
j_call: TRBJ2-7

cdr3_nt: TGCGCCAGCAGCCAAGCCTCCGGGACAGGCTACGAGCAGTACTTC
cdr3_aa: CASSQASGTGYEQYF
d_call: TRBD1
v_call: TRBV4-3
cdr3_length: 15
j_call: TRBJ2-7

cdr3_nt: TGTGCCAGTAGTGGGGCCGGGACAGGGCCTTACAATGAGCAGTTCTTC
cdr3_aa: CASSGAGTGPYNEQFF
d_call: TRBD1
v_call: TRBV19
cdr3_length: 16
j_call: TRBJ2-1

cdr3_nt: TGCGCCAGCAGCCAAGAGTACCGGGGCTACACCTTC
cdr3_aa: CASSQEYRGYTF
d_call: .
v_call: TRBV4-1
cdr3_length: 12
j_call: TRBJ1-2

cdr3_nt: TGCGCCAGCAGTAGGGGGCAAGGTCAGACTAATGAAAAACTGTTTTTT
cdr3_aa: CASSRGQGQTNEKLFF
d_call: TRBD1
v_call: TRBV5-1
cdr3_length: 16
j_call: TRBJ1-4

cdr3_nt: TGTGCCAGCAGCCTTGGACTAGCGGGAGGTCATGAGCAGTTCTTC
cdr3_aa: CASSLGLAGGHEQFF
d_call: TRBD2
v_call: TRBV2
cdr3_length: 15
j_call: TRBJ2-1

cdr3_nt: TGCGCCGGATGCGGGGAGTTCTGTCCTTTC
cdr3_aa: CAGCGEFCPF
d_call: .
v_call: TRBV23-1
cdr3_length: 10
j_call: TRBJ2-6

cdr3_nt: TGTGCCTCCGAAGGACTTATCTACAATGAGCAGTTCTTC
cdr3_aa: CASEGLIYNEQFF
d_call: .
v_call: TRBV11-2
cdr3_length: 13
j_call: TRBJ2-1

cdr3_nt: TGTGCCAGTAGAGGACAGGGTCTTTACGAGCAGTACTTC
cdr3_aa: CASRGQGLYEQYF
d_call: TRBD1
v_call: TRBV19
cdr3_length: 13
j_call: TRBJ2-7

cdr3_nt: TGTGCCAGCAGTTCCGGGACAGACTTCAACTATGGCTACACCTTC
cdr3_aa: CASSSGTDFNYGYTF
d_call: TRBD1
v_call: TRBV28
cdr3_length: 15
j_call: TRBJ1-2

cdr3_nt: TGTGCCAGCAGCTTGGGTTCTAGATTCAATGAGCAGTTCTTC
cdr3_aa: CASSLGSRFNEQFF
d_call: .
v_call: TRBV5-4
cdr3_length: 14
j_call: TRBJ2-1

cdr3_nt: TGTGCCAGTAGTATTGGGGCAGGGAACACCGGGGAGCTGTTTTTT
cdr3_aa: CASSIGAGNTGELFF
d_call: .
v_call: TRBV19
cdr3_length: 15
j_call: TRBJ2-2

cdr3_nt: TGTGCCAGCAGTTCCCGGGACAGCTATGGCTACACCTTC
cdr3_aa: CASSSRDSYGYTF
d_call: TRBD1
v_call: TRBV27
cdr3_length: 13
j_call: TRBJ1-2

cdr3_nt: TGTGCCAGCTCACAAACTGGACAGGGGCTGGATGGCTACACCTTC
cdr3_aa: CASSQTGQGLDGYTF
d_call: TRBD1
v_call: TRBV18
cdr3_length: 15
j_call: TRBJ1-2

cdr3_nt: TGTGCCATCAGTACACTAGTAAACGAGCAGTACTTC
cdr3_aa: CAISTLVNEQYF
d_call: .
v_call: TRBV10-3
cdr3_length: 12
j_call: TRBJ2-7

cdr3_nt: TGTGCCTGGAACCACAGGGACAGCCGATTAAGCTTC
cdr3_aa: CAWNHRDSRLSF
d_call: TRBD1
v_call: TRBV30
cdr3_length: 12
j_call: TRBJ2-7

cdr3_nt: TGTGCCAGCAGTTGGTCAGGGGCAACTAATGAAAAACTGTTTTTT
cdr3_aa: CASSWSGATNEKLFF
d_call: .
v_call: TRBV2
cdr3_length: 15
j_call: TRBJ1-4

cdr3_nt: TGCGCCAGCAGCCAAGACAGAGGGACAAGTTACAATGAGCAGTTCTTC
cdr3_aa: CASSQDRGTSYNEQFF
d_call: .
v_call: TRBV4-3
cdr3_length: 16
j_call: TRBJ2-1

cdr3_nt: TGTGCCAGCAGCCAATCGACCAGGGGGGTTTACGAGCAGTACTTC
cdr3_aa: CASSQSTRGVYEQYF
d_call: .
v_call: TRBV14
cdr3_length: 15
j_call: TRBJ2-7

cdr3_nt: TGTGCCAGCAGTGAAGACAGGTGGGCTGAAAAACTGTTTTTT
cdr3_aa: CASSEDRWAEKLFF
d_call: .
v_call: TRBV2
cdr3_length: 14
j_call: TRBJ1-4

cdr3_nt: TGTGCCAGCGGCCAAGATAACGGACACCTCGCTGAAGCTTTCTTT
cdr3_aa: CASGQDNGHLAEAFF
d_call: .
v_call: TRBV4-2
cdr3_length: 15
j_call: TRBJ1-1

cdr3_nt: TGTGCCATCAGTACGCCAGGTAGGAACACTGAAGCTTTCTTT
cdr3_aa: CAISTPGRNTEAFF
d_call: .
v_call: TRBV10-3
cdr3_length: 14
j_call: TRBJ1-1

cdr3_nt: TGTGCCAGCAGTTCCGACAGGGTGGATGGCTACACCTTC
cdr3_aa: CASSSDRVDGYTF
d_call: TRBD1
v_call: TRBV6-6
cdr3_length: 13
j_call: TRBJ1-2

cdr3_nt: TGTGCCAGCAGTGAAACCAGGGGGCAGGTTGGCTACACCTTC
cdr3_aa: CASSETRGQVGYTF
d_call: TRBD1
v_call: TRBV2
cdr3_length: 14
j_call: TRBJ1-2

cdr3_nt: TGTGCCAGCAGTCGAGGGGGACAGAACTATGGCTACACCTTC
cdr3_aa: CASSRGGQNYGYTF
d_call: TRBD1
v_call: TRBV25-1
cdr3_length: 14
j_call: TRBJ1-2

cdr3_nt: TGCGCCAGCAGTCAAACAGGTCCCCTTGGTTGGGACGAGCAGTACTTC
cdr3_aa: CASSQTGPLGWDEQYF
d_call: .
v_call: TRBV4-3
cdr3_length: 16
j_call: TRBJ2-7

cdr3_nt: TGTGCAAGCACATGGCGGGGCTCCTACAATGAGCAGTTCTTC
cdr3_aa: CASTWRGSYNEQFF
d_call: .
v_call: TRBV2
cdr3_length: 14
j_call: TRBJ2-1

cdr3_nt: TGTGCCAGTAGTATTAGCGGGGGGCAAGGACATGAGCAGTTCTTC
cdr3_aa: CASSISGGQGHEQFF
d_call: TRBD2
v_call: TRBV19
cdr3_length: 15
j_call: TRBJ2-1

cdr3_nt: TGCGCCAGCAGCTTGGAACAGGGCTTTAACTATGGCTACACCTTC
cdr3_aa: CASSLEQGFNYGYTF
d_call: .
v_call: TRBV5-1
cdr3_length: 15
j_call: TRBJ1-2

cdr3_nt: TGTGCCAGCACCGGGACTAGCGGATCCACAGATACGCAGTATTTT
cdr3_aa: CASTGTSGSTDTQYF
d_call: TRBD2
v_call: TRBV7-9
cdr3_length: 15
j_call: TRBJ2-3

cdr3_nt: TGTGCCAGCAGCGTAGTGAAACAGGTCCCAGATACGCAGTATTTT
cdr3_aa: CASSVVKQVPDTQYF
d_call: .
v_call: TRBV9
cdr3_length: 15
j_call: TRBJ2-3

cdr3_nt: TGTGCCAGCTCACCACGACAGGGGATGAGGGAGACCCAGTACTTC
cdr3_aa: CASSPRQGMRETQYF
d_call: TRBD1
v_call: TRBV18
cdr3_length: 15
j_call: TRBJ2-5